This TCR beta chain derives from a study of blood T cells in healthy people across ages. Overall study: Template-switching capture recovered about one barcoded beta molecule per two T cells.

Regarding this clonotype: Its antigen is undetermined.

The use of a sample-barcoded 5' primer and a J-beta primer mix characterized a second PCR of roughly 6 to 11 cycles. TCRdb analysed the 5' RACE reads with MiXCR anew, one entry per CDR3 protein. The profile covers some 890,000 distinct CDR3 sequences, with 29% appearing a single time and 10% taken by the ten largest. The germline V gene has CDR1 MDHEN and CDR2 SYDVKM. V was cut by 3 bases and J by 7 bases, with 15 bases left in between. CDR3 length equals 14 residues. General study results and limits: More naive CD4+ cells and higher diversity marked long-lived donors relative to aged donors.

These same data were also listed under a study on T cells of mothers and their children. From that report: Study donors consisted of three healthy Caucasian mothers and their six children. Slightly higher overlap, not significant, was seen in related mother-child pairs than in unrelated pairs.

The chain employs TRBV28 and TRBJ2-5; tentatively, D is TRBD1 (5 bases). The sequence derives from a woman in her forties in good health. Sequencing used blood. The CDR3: CASSLFGAWGTQYF. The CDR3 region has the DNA TGTGCCAGCAGTTTGTTTGGGGCCTGGGGGACCCAGTACTTC.